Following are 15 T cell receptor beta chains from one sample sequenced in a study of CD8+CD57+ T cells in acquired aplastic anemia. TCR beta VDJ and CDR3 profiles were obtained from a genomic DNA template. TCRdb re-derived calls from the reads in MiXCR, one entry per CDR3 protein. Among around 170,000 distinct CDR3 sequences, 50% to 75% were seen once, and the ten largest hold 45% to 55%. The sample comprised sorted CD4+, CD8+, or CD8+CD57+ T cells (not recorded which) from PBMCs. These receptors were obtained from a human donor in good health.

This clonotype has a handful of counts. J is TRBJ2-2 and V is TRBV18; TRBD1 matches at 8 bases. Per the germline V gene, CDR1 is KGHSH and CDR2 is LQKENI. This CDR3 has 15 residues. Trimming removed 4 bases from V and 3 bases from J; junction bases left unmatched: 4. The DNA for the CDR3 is TGTGCCAGCTCACTCCCGGGACAGGACACCGGGGAGCTGTTTTTT. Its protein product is CASSLPGQDTGELFF.

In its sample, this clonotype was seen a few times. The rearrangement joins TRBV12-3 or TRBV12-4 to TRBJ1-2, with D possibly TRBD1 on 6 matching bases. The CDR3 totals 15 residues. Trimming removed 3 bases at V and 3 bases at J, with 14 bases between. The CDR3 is CASSLEGHRDYGYTF. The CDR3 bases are TGTGCCAGCAGTTTGGAGGGACATAGGGACTATGGCTACACCTTC.

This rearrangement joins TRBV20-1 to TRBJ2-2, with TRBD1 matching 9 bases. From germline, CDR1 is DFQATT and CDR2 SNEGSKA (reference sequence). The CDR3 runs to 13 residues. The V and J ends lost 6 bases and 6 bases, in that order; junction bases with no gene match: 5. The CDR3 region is CSAIGTGPGELFF. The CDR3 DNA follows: TGCAGTGCGATTGGGACAGGGCCCGGGGAGCTGTTTTTT.

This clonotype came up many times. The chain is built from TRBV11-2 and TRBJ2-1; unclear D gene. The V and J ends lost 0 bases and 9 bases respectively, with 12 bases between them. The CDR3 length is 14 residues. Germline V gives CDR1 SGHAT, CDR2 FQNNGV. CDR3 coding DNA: TGTGCCAGCAGCTTAGAGGCGTTAGCAGGTGAGCAGTTCTTC. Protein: CASSLEALAGEQFF.

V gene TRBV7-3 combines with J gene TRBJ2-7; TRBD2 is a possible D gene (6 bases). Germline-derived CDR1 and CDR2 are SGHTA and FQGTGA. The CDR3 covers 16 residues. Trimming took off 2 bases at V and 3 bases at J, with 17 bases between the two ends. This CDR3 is CASSLVSTVGGYEQYF. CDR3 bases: TGTGCCAGCAGCTTAGTAAGCACAGTCGGGGGCTACGAGCAGTACTTC.

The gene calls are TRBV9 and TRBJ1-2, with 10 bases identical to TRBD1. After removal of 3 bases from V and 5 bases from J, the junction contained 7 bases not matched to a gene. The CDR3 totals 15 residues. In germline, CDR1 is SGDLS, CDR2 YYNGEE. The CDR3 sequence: CASSEFRDRGYGYTF. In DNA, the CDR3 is TGTGCCAGCAGCGAATTCCGGGACAGGGGTTATGGCTACACCTTC.

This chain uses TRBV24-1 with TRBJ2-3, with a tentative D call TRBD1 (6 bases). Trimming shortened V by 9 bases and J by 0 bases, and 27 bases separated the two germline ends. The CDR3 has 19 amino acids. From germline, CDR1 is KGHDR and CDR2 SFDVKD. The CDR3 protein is CATGEFPVTTGTSTDTQYF. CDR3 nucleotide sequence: TGTGCCACCGGCGAATTCCCTGTCACCACAGGGACGAGCACAGATACGCAGTATTTT.

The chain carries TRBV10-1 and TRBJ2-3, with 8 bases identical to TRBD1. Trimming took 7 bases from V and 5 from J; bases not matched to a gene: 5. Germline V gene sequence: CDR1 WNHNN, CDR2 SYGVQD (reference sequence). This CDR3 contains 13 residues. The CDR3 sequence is CASKQGVGDTQYF. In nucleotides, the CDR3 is TGCGCCAGCAAACAGGGGGTGGGAGATACGCAGTATTTT.

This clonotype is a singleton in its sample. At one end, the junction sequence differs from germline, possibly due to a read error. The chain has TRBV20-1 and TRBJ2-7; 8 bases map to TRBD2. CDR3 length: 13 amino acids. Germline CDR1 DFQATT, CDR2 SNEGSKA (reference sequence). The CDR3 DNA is TGCAGTGCTCTTACTAGCGGATCCTACGAGCAGTGCTTC. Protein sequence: CSALTSGSYEQCF.

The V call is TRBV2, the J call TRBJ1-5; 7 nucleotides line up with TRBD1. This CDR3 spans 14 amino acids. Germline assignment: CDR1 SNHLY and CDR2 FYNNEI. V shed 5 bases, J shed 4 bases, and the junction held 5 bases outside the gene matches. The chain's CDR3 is CASSLDRKNQPQHF. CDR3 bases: TGTGCCAGCAGTTTGGACAGGAAGAATCAGCCCCAGCATTTT.

CDR3 nucleotide sequence: TGTGCCAGCAGCTTAGGACAGACATCCTACAATGAGCAGTTCTTC. It is translated as CASSLGQTSYNEQFF. V usage is TRBV7-4 and J usage is TRBJ2-1; D is perhaps TRBD1 (5 bases). There are 15 residues in the CDR3. Germline V gene sequence: CDR1 SGHVT, CDR2 SQSDAQ. The ends were cut back, 1 base at V and 1 base at J, with 8 bases in the middle.

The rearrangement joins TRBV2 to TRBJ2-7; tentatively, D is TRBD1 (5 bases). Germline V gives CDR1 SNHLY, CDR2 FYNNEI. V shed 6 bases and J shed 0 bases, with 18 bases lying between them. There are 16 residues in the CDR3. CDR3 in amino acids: CASSQDSAGHSYEQYF. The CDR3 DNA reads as TGTGCCAGCAGCCAAGATTCCGCAGGGCACTCCTACGAGCAGTACTTC.

CDR3 region: CASSRDSYSPLHF. In DNA form, the CDR3 reads TGTGCCAGCAGCCGCGACAGTTATTCACCCCTCCACTTT. The chain employs TRBV9 and TRBJ1-6; weak D call: TRBD1 (5 bases). The CDR3 totals 13 residues. The V end was cut by 4 bases, the J end by 8 bases, with 10 bases between. Germline assignment: CDR1 SGDLS and CDR2 YYNGEE.

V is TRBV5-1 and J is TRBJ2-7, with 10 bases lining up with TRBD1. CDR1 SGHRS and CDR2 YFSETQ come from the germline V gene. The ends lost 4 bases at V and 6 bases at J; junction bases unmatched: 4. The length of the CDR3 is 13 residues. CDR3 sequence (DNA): TGCGCCAGCAGCCGAGGACAGGGGGGCGAGCAGTACTTC. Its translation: CASSRGQGGEQYF.

The CDR3 spells CSVVGLVWNTEAFF. CDR3 DNA: TGCAGCGTTGTAGGTTTGGTTTGGAACACTGAAGCTTTCTTT. This rearrangement joins TRBV29-1 to TRBJ1-1; D unclear. Germline values: CDR1 SQVTM, CDR2 ANQGSEA. The CDR3 extends over 14 amino acids. Trimming stripped 4 bases from V and 1 base from J, with 13 bases between.